This TCR beta chain was sequenced for a study of T cell changes during pregnancy in multiple sclerosis. V shed 3 bases and J shed 4 bases, with 16 bases lying between them. Germline V gene data show CDR1 as SGHNT and CDR2 as YYREEE (reference sequence). The CDR3 has 15 residues. Measured with immunoSEQ multiplex PCR; TCRdb has only the in-frame clones, and not every one. The table has 20,000 or so clones, about 92% seen once; the top ten hold under 10%. The receptor was derived from a female donor in good health, enrolled as a control in a pregnancy study. The source was CD8+ T cells from peripheral blood mononuclear cells, collected in the third trimester of pregnancy. J is TRBJ1-2 and V is TRBV5-4, with D tentatively TRBD1 (6 bases). CDR3 sequence: CASSSSTGTSYGYTF. CDR3 bases: TGTGCCAGCAGCTCCTCGACAGGAACCTCCTATGGCTACACCTTC.